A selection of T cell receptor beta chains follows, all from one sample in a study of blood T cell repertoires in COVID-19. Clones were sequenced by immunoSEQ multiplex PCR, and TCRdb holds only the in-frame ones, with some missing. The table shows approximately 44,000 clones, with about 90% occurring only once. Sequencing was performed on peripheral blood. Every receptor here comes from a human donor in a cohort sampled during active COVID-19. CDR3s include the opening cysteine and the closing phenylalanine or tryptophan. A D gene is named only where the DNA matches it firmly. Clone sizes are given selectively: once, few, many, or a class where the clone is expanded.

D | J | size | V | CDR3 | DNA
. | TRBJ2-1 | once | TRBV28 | CASSLPGVRSSYNEQFF | TGTGCCAGCAGTCTACCAGGGGTACGCAGCTCCTACAATGAGCAGTTCTTC
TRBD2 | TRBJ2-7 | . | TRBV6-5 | CASSYSSGRPYEQYF | TGTGCCAGCAGTTACTCGAGCGGGAGGCCCTACGAGCAGTACTTC
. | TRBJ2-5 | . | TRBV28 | CASNLRGQETQYF | TGTGCCAGCAACTTGAGGGGGCAAGAGACCCAGTACTTC
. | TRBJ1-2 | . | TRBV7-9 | CASSLERSNPRYTF | TGTGCCAGCAGCTTAGAGAGGTCCAACCCCCGCTACACCTTC
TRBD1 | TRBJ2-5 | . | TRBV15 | CATSRNQQGAQETQYF | TGTGCCACCAGCAGAAACCAACAGGGGGCACAAGAGACCCAGTACTTC
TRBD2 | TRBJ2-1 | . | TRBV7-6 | CASSLGRAGGGEQFF | TGTGCCAGCAGCTTAGGACGCGCGGGGGGCGGTGAGCAGTTCTTC
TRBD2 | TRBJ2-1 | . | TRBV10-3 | CAIRRREEDEQFF | TGTGCCATCCGGCGGCGGGAGGAAGACGAGCAGTTCTTC
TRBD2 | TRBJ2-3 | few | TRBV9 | CASSFFGGEDTQYF | TGTGCCAGCAGCTTTTTTGGGGGGGAGGATACGCAGTATTTT
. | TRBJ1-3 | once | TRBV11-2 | CASSRTTGPGNTIYF | TGTGCCAGCAGCCGAACCACAGGGCCTGGAAACACCATATATTTT
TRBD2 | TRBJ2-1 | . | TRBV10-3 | CAISEEGLAGLEQFF | TGTGCCATCAGTGAGGAGGGACTAGCGGGGTTGGAGCAGTTCTTC
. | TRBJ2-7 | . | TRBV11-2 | CASSLAVGGYEQYF | TGTGCCAGCAGCTTAGCGGTAGGAGGGTACGAGCAGTACTTC
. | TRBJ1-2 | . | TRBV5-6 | CASSMRQAPGYGYTF | TGTGCCAGCAGCATGAGACAGGCTCCCGGCTATGGCTACACCTTC
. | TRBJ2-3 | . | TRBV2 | CASSLDTASTDTQYF | TGTGCCAGCAGTTTAGACACGGCCAGCACAGATACGCAGTATTTT
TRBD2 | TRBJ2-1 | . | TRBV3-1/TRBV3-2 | CASSQVTSTEQFF | TGTGCCAGCAGCCAAGTGACTAGCACTGAGCAGTTCTTC
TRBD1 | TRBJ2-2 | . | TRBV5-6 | CASSLIRQGIFIGELFF | TGTGCCAGCAGCTTGATAAGACAGGGAATTTTCATCGGGGAGCTGTTTTTT
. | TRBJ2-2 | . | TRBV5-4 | CASSLGGRSNTGELFF | TGTGCCAGCAGCTTAGGAGGCAGATCGAACACCGGGGAGCTGTTTTTT
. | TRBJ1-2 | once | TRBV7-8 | CASSSTGVLNYGYTF | TGTGCCAGCAGTTCGACAGGAGTTCTTAACTATGGCTACACCTTC
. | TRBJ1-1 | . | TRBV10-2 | CASSPEGVGTEAFF | TGCGCCAGCAGTCCAGAGGGGGTCGGTACTGAAGCTTTCTTT
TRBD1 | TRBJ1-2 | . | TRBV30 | CAWGDRGNYGYTF | TGTGCCTGGGGTGACAGGGGTAACTATGGCTACACCTTC
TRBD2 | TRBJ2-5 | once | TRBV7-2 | CASSSAGVRETQYF | TGTGCCAGCAGCTCCGCGGGAGTGAGAGAGACCCAGTACTTC
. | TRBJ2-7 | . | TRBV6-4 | CASSESSSGGEQYF | TGTGCCAGCAGTGAGTCGTCGTCAGGAGGCGAGCAGTACTTC
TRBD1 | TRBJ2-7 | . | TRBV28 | CASSLAGQGLDEQYF | TGTGCCAGCAGCCTAGCCGGACAGGGGCTCGACGAGCAGTACTTC
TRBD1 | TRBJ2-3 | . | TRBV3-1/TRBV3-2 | CASSQGGTGLTDTQYF | TGTGCCAGCAGCCAAGGCGGGACAGGACTCACAGATACGCAGTATTTT
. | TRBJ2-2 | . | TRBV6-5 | CASRPRTGNTGELFF | TGTGCCAGCAGGCCTAGGACTGGGAACACCGGGGAGCTGTTTTTT
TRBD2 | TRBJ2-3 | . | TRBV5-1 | CASSPWTSGGSGDTQYF | TGCGCCAGCAGCCCTTGGACTAGCGGGGGATCTGGAGATACGCAGTATTTT
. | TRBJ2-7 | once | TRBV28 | CASSLVQGLKLYEQYF | TGTGCCAGCAGTTTAGTGCAGGGGCTAAAACTCTACGAGCAGTACTTC
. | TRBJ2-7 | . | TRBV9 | CASSVGSSPLYEQYF | TGTGCCAGCAGCGTAGGTAGCAGTCCCCTCTACGAGCAGTACTTC
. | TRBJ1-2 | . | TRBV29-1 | CFRTANGYTF | TGCTTTAGGACAGCCAATGGCTACACCTTC
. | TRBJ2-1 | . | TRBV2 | CASLGGVSGQARVNEQFF | TGTGCCTCGCTCGGTGGGGTTAGCGGCCAAGCCCGGGTAAATGAGCAGTTCTTC
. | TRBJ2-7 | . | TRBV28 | CASITGYEQYF | TGTGCCAGCATAACAGGCTACGAGCAGTACTTC
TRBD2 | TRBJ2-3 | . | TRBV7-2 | CASSLGVSGGARDTQYF | TGTGCCAGCAGCTTAGGGGTTAGCGGGGGGGCCAGAGATACGCAGTATTTT
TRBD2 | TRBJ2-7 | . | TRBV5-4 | CASSLTSGGAYEQYF | TGTGCCAGCAGCTTGACTAGCGGGGGGGCCTACGAGCAGTACTTC
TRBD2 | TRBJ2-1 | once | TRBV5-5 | CASSLVPTSPYNEQFF | TGTGCCAGCAGCTTGGTCCCGACTAGCCCCTACAATGAGCAGTTCTTC
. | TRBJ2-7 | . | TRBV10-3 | CAISGTALYEQYF | TGTGCCATCAGTGGGACAGCACTTTACGAGCAGTACTTC
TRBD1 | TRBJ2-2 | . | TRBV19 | CASSIGQGQGRPGELFF | TGTGCCAGTAGTATAGGCCAGGGACAGGGGAGGCCCGGGGAGCTGTTTTTT
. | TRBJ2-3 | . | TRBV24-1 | CATSETGLADTQYF | TGTGCCACCAGTGAAACAGGGTTGGCAGATACGCAGTATTTT
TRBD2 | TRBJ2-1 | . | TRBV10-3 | CAIRNSGGSSEQFF | TGTGCCATCAGAAATAGCGGGGGAAGTAGCGAGCAGTTCTTC
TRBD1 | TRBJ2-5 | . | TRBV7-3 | CASSWTGAETQYF | TGTGCCAGCAGCTGGACAGGGGCAGAGACCCAGTACTTC
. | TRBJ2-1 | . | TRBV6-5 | CASRELDEQFF | TGTGCCAGCCGGGAGTTGGATGAGCAGTTCTTC
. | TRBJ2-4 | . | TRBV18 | CASSPPGVNIQYF | TGTGCCAGCTCACCACCAGGGGTAAACATTCAGTACTTC
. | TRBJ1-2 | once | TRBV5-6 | CASSLDRRQTYGYTF | TGTGCCAGCAGCTTGGACAGGCGGCAAACCTATGGCTACACCTTC
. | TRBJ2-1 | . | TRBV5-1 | CASSLNNGQFF | TGCGCCAGCAGCTTGAACAATGGGCAGTTCTTC